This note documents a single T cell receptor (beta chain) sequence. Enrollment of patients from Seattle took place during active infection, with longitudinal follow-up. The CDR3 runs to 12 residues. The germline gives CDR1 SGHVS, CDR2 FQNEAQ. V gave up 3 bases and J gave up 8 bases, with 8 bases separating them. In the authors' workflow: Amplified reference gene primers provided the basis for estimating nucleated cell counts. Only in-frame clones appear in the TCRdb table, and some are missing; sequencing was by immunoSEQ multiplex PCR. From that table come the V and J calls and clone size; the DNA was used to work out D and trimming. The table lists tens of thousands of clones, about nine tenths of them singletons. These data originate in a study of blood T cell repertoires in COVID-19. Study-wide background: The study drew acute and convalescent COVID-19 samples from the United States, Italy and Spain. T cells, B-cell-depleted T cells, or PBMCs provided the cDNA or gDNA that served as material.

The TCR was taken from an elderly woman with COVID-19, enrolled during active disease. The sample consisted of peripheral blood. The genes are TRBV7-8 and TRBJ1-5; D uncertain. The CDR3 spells CASSFPREPQHF. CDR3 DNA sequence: TGTGCCAGCAGCTTCCCCCGGGAGCCCCAGCATTTT.